Below, 15 T cell receptor beta chains from the same sample are listed, as sequenced in a study of Ad26.COV2.S vaccination and SARS-CoV-2 variants. Assay: immunoSEQ multiplex PCR; the TCRdb copy retains only in-frame clones and omits some. The sample yields some 320,000 clones, just over 85% seen once. Treatment reported: around 19 received Ad26.COV2.S at low or high dose, single or two shots; five or six received placebo; per-sample allocation not given. Day 63 after the first vaccine or placebo injection was the time point for sampling. The material sequenced was peripheral blood, taken in a trial of Ad26.COV2.S vaccine versus placebo. Every receptor here comes from a person aged 18 to 65 who received the Ad26.COV2.S COVID-19 vaccine or a placebo.

V gene TRBV10-3 combines with J gene TRBJ2-1; a possible D gene is TRBD2 (6 bases). V was cut by 4 bases and J by 4 bases, with 17 bases left in between. This CDR3 is built from 16 residues. Germline assignment: CDR1 ENHRY and CDR2 SYGVKD. The CDR3 DNA is TGTGCCATCAGTGCGCCCGGGGGAGCCGGGTACAATGAGCAGTTCTTC. This codes for CAISAPGGAGYNEQFF.

The chain combines TRBV7-9 with TRBJ1-2; 7 bases align to TRBD1. Unmatched junction bases numbered 10, after V lost 5 bases and J lost 7 bases. This CDR3 spans 14 amino acids. From germline, CDR1 is SEHNR and CDR2 FQNEAQ (reference sequence). The CDR3 DNA reads TGTGCCAGCAGCCCTGGGACAGTAGTTTCTGGCTACACCTTC. Amino acid sequence: CASSPGTVVSGYTF.

V usage is TRBV6-5 and J usage is TRBJ1-1; 7 bases match TRBD1. The CDR3 covers 14 residues. CDR1 is MNHEY, CDR2 SVGAGI, per germline. The ends lost 5 bases at V and 4 bases at J; junction bases unmatched: 7. CDR3 sequence reads: CASSTITGATEAFF. The CDR3 bases are TGTGCCAGCAGTACAATCACAGGGGCCACTGAAGCTTTCTTT.

V gene TRBV20-1 combines with J gene TRBJ2-3; D remains unclear. Germline V gene data show CDR1 as DFQATT and CDR2 as SNEGSKA (reference sequence). V lost 3 bases to trimming and J lost 2 bases, with 12 bases between them. CDR3 size: 14 residues. The CDR3 region is CSASEGILTDTQYF. In DNA form, the CDR3 reads TGCAGTGCTAGTGAAGGTATACTCACAGATACGCAGTATTTT.

V and J are TRBV9 and TRBJ1-4, with D unclear. V shed 3 bases and J shed 4 bases, with 13 bases lying between them. This CDR3 spans 15 amino acids. From germline, CDR1 is SGDLS and CDR2 YYNGEE. CDR3 DNA: TGTGCCAGCAGCGACCACGGAACTAGTAATGAAAAACTGTTTTTT. It translates to CASSDHGTSNEKLFF.

The rearrangement links TRBV30 to TRBJ1-5, with D hard to call. This CDR3 comprises 15 residues. In germline, CDR1 is GTSNPN, CDR2 SVGIG (reference sequence). Trimming took 0 bases from V and 0 from J, leaving 9 bases between them. Written as DNA, the CDR3 is TGTGCCTGGAGTGTACTACAGAATAGCAATCAGCCCCAGCATTTT. It is translated as CAWSVLQNSNQPQHF.

The J gene is TRBJ1-2, the V gene TRBV7-2; weak D call: TRBD1 (6 bases). The CDR3 length is 15 residues. Trimming shortened V by 5 bases and J by 3 bases, and 16 bases separated the two germline ends. Germline loops: CDR1 SGHTA, CDR2 FQGNSA. The CDR3 region has the DNA TGTGCCAGCAGCCCGGGTAGGGGGGTTTACTATGGCTACACCTTC. Translated, it gives CASSPGRGVYYGYTF.

This chain uses TRBV7-3 with TRBJ1-1; D possibly corresponds to TRBD1 (5 bases). This CDR3 region has 13 residues. Germline CDR1 reads SGHTA; CDR2 reads FQGTGA. The ends were cut back, 1 base at V and 7 bases at J, with 10 bases in the middle. CDR3 nucleotides: TGTGCCAGCAGCTTAAGGGGGTTTGGTGAAGCTTTCTTT. Its translation is CASSLRGFGEAFF.

CDR3 protein: CASTSPVGALFF. CDR3 sequence (DNA): TGTGCCAGCACGAGCCCGGTGGGGGCACTGTTCTTC. The chain is built from TRBV6-5 and TRBJ2-1, with a tentative D call TRBD1 (6 bases). The CDR3 has 12 amino acids. V lost 7 bases and J 15 bases, leaving 19 bases between the germline ends. CDR1 and CDR2 from the germline V gene are MNHEY and SVGAGI.

This chain connects TRBV19 to TRBJ2-2, with D perhaps matching TRBD1 (5 bases). Germline CDR1 reads LNHDA; CDR2 reads SQIVND (reference sequence). The CDR3 contains 16 residues. Deletions cut 2 bases from V and 5 bases from J, with 15 bases between. DNA of the CDR3: TGTGCCAGTAGTATATATCCCCAGGGAATGACCGGGGAGCTGTTTTTT. Residues: CASSIYPQGMTGELFF.

The chain combines TRBV5-8 with TRBJ1-2, with 11 bases that match TRBD1. Losses at the gene ends were 4 bases for V and 4 bases for J; bases not matched to a gene: 6. This CDR3 contains 15 residues. The germline CDR1 and CDR2 sequences are SGHTS and YDEGEE. Here the CDR3 reads CASSGGDRGSYGYTF. The CDR3, as DNA: TGTGCCAGCAGCGGCGGGGACAGGGGGTCCTATGGCTACACCTTC.

The chain recombines TRBV7-2 with TRBJ1-4, with 8 bases aligning to TRBD1. The CDR3 runs to 14 residues. CDR1 SGHTA and CDR2 FQGNSA come from the germline V gene. The V and J ends lost 6 bases and 8 bases, in that order; junction bases with no gene match: 8. CDR3 nucleotide sequence: TGTGCCAGCAGTCAGGGGGCAGGGAGGGAAAAACTGTTTTTT. Residues: CASSQGAGREKLFF.

This clone was counted a few times. V gene TRBV6-5 combines with J gene TRBJ1-1; no definite D call. CDR3 size: 15 residues. Trimming stripped 0 bases from V and 1 base from J, with 9 bases between. Germline CDR1 and CDR2: MNHEY and SVGAGI. The CDR3 coding sequence is TGTGCCAGCAGTTACTCGAATTGGGCGAACACTGAAGCTTTCTTT. The encoded protein is CASSYSNWANTEAFF.

The chain is built from TRBV3-1 (or the pseudogene TRBV3-2) and TRBJ1-2; D ambiguous. The CDR3 runs to 16 residues. Germline values: CDR1 LGHDT, CDR2 YNNKEL (reference sequence). V was clipped by 0 bases and J by 7 bases, with 18 bases between them. Written as DNA, the CDR3 is TGTGCCAGCAGCCAAGATTTTGACCCGTCCTCGGGTGGCTACACCTTC. Protein product: CASSQDFDPSSGGYTF.

The chain uses TRBV5-1 and TRBJ2-7; a possible D gene is TRBD1 (6 bases). V was cut by 3 bases and J by 4 bases, with 26 bases left in between. CDR1 and CDR2 (germline): SGHRS, YFSETQ. This CDR3 spans 18 amino acids. CDR3 in amino acids: CASSSLPSPGTPAYEQYF. The DNA for the CDR3 is TGCGCCAGCAGCTCCCTACCGAGCCCGGGGACACCAGCTTACGAGCAGTACTTC.